This TCR beta chain was identified in a study of neurological immune-mediated disorders. Regarding the study as a whole: Healthy controls had more TCR clonal expansion than multiple sclerosis, which showed the least, whereas HTLV-1-associated myelopathy showed the most.

This clonotype has at least ten counts. The antigen remains undetermined. Time point described: longitudinal time-point 2. Unsorted libraries came from 2 million PBMCs stored at -80 °C. Synthesis of cDNA was performed by 5'RACE using 10-nucleotide random UMIs. Each CDR3 protein gets one entry after TCRdb re-called the 5' RACE reads with MiXCR. The table lists under 50,000 distinct CDR3 sequences, roughly 14% of them singletons. This clonotype was obtained from a male donor with HTLV-1-associated myelopathy (HAM/TSP). Sequencing was done on a sample of PBMCs.

CDR3 DNA: TGTGCCAGCAGTAAAAATTCCCAGTCCCCCTACGAGCAGTACTTC. It codes for CASSKNSQSPYEQYF. The rearrangement links TRBV12-3 or TRBV12-4 to TRBJ2-7, with D uncertain. V was trimmed by 5 bases and J by 2 bases, leaving 16 bases between them. The CDR3 sequence is 15 residues long.